One and the same sample provided the 2 T cell receptor beta chains below, sequenced in a study of quantifying T cell responses using KT2 cells. Study details: Reverse transcription used primers in the TCR alpha and beta constant regions.

A single-stranded UMI oligo with SP2 sequence was ligated to cDNA 3' ends. An equimolar mix of RC1.1 and RC1.2 primed the beta chain across TRBC1 and TRBC2. TCRdb re-derived calls from the UMI-ligation and nested PCR reads in MiXCR, one entry per CDR3 protein. The repertoire has some 34,000 distinct CDR3 sequences, approximately 10% of them found once; the top ten carry approximately 8.7%. Sequenced material: PBMCs spiked with cells of the T cell clone KT2. These receptors were taken from a human donor.

This clonotype showed up just a few times. The chain couples TRBV11-1 to TRBJ2-3; D is possibly TRBD1 or TRBD2 (5 bases each). From germline, CDR1 is SGHAT and CDR2 FQDESV (reference sequence). V lost 0 bases to trimming and J lost 3 bases, with 13 bases between them. The CDR3 is made up of 16 amino acids. CDR3 sequence (DNA): TGTGCCAGCAGCTTAGCGGGACGGAGGAAGACAGATACGCAGTATTTT. It yields the protein CASSLAGRRKTDTQYF.

This clonotype was observed a few times. This chain connects TRBV27 to TRBJ2-1; D is perhaps TRBD1 or TRBD2 (6 bases each). Germline V gene data show CDR1 as MNHEY and CDR2 as SMNVEV (reference sequence). This CDR3 has 16 residues. Trimming removed 5 bases from V and 7 bases from J, with 21 bases in between. The CDR3 sequence is CASSLGDRRGKNEQFF. The CDR3 bases are TGTGCCAGCAGTCTCGGAGACAGGAGGGGTAAGAATGAGCAGTTCTTC.